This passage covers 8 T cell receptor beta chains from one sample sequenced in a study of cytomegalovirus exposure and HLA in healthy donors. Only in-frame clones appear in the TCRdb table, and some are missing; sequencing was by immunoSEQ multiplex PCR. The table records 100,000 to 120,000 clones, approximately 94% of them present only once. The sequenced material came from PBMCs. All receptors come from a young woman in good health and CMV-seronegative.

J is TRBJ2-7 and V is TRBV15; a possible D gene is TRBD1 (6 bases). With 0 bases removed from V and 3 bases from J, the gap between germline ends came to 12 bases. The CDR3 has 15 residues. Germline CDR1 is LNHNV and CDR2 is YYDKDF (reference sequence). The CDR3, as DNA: TGTGCCACCAGCAGAGAGACGGGACACAACTACGAGCAGTACTTC. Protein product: CATSRETGHNYEQYF.

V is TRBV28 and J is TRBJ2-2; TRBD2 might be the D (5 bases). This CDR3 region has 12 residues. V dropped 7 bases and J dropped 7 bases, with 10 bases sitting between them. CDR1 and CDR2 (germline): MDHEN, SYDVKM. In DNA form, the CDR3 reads TGTGCCAGCACCCTAGAGGGCGGGGAGCTGTTTTTT. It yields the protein CASTLEGGELFF.

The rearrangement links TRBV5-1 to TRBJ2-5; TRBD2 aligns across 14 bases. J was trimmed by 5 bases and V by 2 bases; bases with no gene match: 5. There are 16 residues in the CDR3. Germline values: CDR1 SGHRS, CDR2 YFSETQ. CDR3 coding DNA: TGCGCCAGCAGCTTAGGACTAGCGGGGGGTTTTGAGACCCAGTACTTC. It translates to CASSLGLAGGFETQYF.

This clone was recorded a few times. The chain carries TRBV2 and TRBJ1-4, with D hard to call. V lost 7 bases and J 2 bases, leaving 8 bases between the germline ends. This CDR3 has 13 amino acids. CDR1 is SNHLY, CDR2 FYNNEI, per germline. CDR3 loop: CASTTWTNEKLFF. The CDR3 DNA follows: TGTGCCAGCACGACATGGACTAATGAAAAACTGTTTTTT.

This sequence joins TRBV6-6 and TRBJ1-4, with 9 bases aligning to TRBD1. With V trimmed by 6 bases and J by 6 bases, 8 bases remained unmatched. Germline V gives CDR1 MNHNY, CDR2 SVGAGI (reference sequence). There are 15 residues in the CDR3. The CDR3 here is CASRPNRGQDEKLFF. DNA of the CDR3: TGTGCCAGCAGACCCAACAGGGGGCAGGATGAAAAACTGTTTTTT.

CDR3 amino acids: CASMNRGMQTGELFF. The CDR3 DNA follows: TGTGCCAGCATGAACAGGGGGATGCAAACCGGGGAGCTGTTTTTT. The J gene is TRBJ2-2, the V gene TRBV6-5; 8 nucleotides match TRBD1. V shed 7 bases, J shed 5 bases, and the junction held 9 bases outside the gene matches. Germline V gives CDR1 MNHEY, CDR2 SVGAGI. This CDR3 contains 15 residues.

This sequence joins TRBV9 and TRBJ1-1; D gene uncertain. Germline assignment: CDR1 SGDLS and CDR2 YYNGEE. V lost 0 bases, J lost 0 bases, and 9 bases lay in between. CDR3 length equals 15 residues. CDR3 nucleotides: TGTGCCAGCAGCGTAGGTAACAGAATGAACACTGAAGCTTTCTTT. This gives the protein CASSVGNRMNTEAFF.

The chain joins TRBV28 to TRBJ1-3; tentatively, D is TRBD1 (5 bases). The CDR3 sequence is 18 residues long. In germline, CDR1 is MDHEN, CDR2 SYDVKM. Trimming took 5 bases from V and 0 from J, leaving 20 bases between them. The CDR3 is CASSAAGPGGPSGNTIYF. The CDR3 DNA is TGTGCCAGCAGTGCTGCGGGGCCGGGAGGGCCCTCTGGAAACACCATATATTTT.